This TCR beta chain emerged from a study of blood T cells in healthy people across ages. Trimming pared 2 bases from V and 0 bases from J, leaving 17 bases between. The CDR3 extends over 18 amino acids. Germline V lookup: CDR1 SGHTA, CDR2 FQGTGA. The authors ran a second PCR of about 7 to 12 cycles using a sample-barcoded 5' primer and a J-beta primer mix. TCRdb used MiXCR to reprocess the 5' RACE reads, holding one entry per CDR3 protein. The sample carries hundreds of thousands of distinct CDR3 sequences, roughly three fifths recorded once. The receptor comes from a middle-aged man in good health. The sample consisted of blood. This chain uses TRBV7-3 with TRBJ1-5, with D possibly matching TRBD1 (6 bases). This CDR3 reads CASSLVLGHRISNQPQHF. CDR3 coding DNA: TGTGCCAGCAGCTTAGTTTTGGGACATAGGATTAGCAATCAGCCCCAGCATTTT. The complete variable domain, with remaining parts taken from reference TRBV7-3 and TRBJ1-5, reads GAGVSQTPSNKVTEKGKYVELRCDPISGHTALYWYRQSLGQGPEFLIYFQGTGAADDSGLPNDRFFAVRPEGSVSTLKIQRTERGDSAVYLCASSLVLGHRISNQPQHFGDGTRLSIL.